This TCR beta chain was captured in a study of T cells in Graves' hyperthyroidism and ophthalmopathy. Study-wide background: Before any treatment, at initial diagnosis, peripheral blood was collected. The study, taken as a whole, reports: The model foresaw ophthalmopathy a median around 6 months prior to onset.

Germline assignment: CDR1 SGHTA and CDR2 FQGNSA. The CDR3 length is 15 residues. With 2 bases removed from V and 4 bases from J, the gap between germline ends came to 11 bases. This clonotype was recorded many times. What it binds is not known. The source of the PBMCs was 10 ml of fresh peripheral blood. The source material, RNA transcripts, was used to amplify TCR beta CDR3 regions. An initial round of RT-PCR targeting the TCR CDR3 relied on the HTBI primer set. In TCRdb, the multiplex PCR reads were re-called with MiXCR into one record per CDR3 protein. This table has 500,000 to 750,000 distinct CDR3 sequences, 15% to 17% appearing once.

The specimen was blood. The source of this sequence is a woman aged 30 to 39 with Graves' hyperthyroidism. The chain links TRBV7-2 to TRBJ2-2; possible D gene TRBD1, 5 bases. CDR3 sequence: CASSLSPQGTGELFF. CDR3 nucleotide sequence: TGTGCCAGCAGCTTATCGCCTCAGGGCACCGGGGAGCTGTTTTTT.